This is a list of T cell receptor beta chains from one sample in a study of graft-versus-host responses after intestinal transplantation. Using immunoSEQ multiplex PCR, the repertoire was profiled, and TCRdb retains in-frame clones only, with some absent. The repertoire holds about 10,000 clones, with 80% to 95% as singletons. Sample: PBMCs, taken approximately 45 days after intestinal transplantation. The receptors were gathered from a human patient who received an intestinal transplant, so some T cells may come from the graft donor. The CDR3 runs from the conserved cysteine through the conserved F or W. A D gene is named only where the DNA matches it firmly.

v_call	d_call	j_call	cdr3_aa	cdr3_nt
TRBV5-1	NA	TRBJ1-1	CASSLGDLNTEAFF	TGCGCCAGCAGCTTGGGGGACTTGAACACTGAAGCTTTCTTT
TRBV9	NA	TRBJ1-6	CASTPGGSDNSPLHF	TGTGCCAGCACCCCGGGGGGTAGCGATAATTCACCCCTCCACTTT
TRBV5-1	NA	TRBJ1-1	CASSRDTEAFF	TGCGCCAGCAGCCGGGACACTGAAGCTTTCTTT
TRBV6-5	NA	TRBJ2-2	CASRPGTIGELFF	TGTGCCAGCAGACCCGGGACGATCGGGGAGCTGTTTTTT
TRBV19	NA	TRBJ2-1	CASSPGGRNEQFF	TGTGCCAGTAGTCCGGGGGGCCGGAATGAGCAGTTCTTC
TRBV5-4	TRBD1	TRBJ1-2	CASSLVQGDYGYTF	TGTGCCAGCAGCTTGGTGCAGGGGGACTATGGCTACACCTTC
TRBV27	TRBD1	TRBJ2-2	CASIPPFQGENTGELFF	TGTGCCAGCATTCCACCATTTCAGGGGGAGAACACCGGGGAGCTGTTTTTT
TRBV2	NA	TRBJ2-5	CASTEGEEFWATQYF	TGTGCCAGCACCGAGGGCGAGGAGTTCTGGGCCACCCAGTACTTC
TRBV2	NA	TRBJ2-7	CASSDPGAYEQYF	TGTGCCAGCAGTGACCCCGGGGCCTACGAGCAGTACTTC
TRBV13	NA	TRBJ1-1	CASRDLKDLNTEAFF	TGTGCCAGCCGGGACCTCAAGGACCTGAACACTGAAGCTTTCTTT
TRBV7-2	NA	TRBJ2-3	CASSLSALLRHTDTQYF	TGTGCCAGCAGCTTATCCGCTCTCCTTCGGCACACAGATACGCAGTATTTT
TRBV11-3	NA	TRBJ2-6	CASSCPRWGSGANVLTF	TGTGCCAGCAGCTGCCCACGGTGGGGATCTGGGGCCAACGTCCTGACTTTC
TRBV2	NA	TRBJ2-5	CASSGAGGTQYF	TGTGCCAGCAGTGGCGCGGGCGGGACCCAGTACTTC
TRBV13	NA	TRBJ1-1	CASSLGGPAGKAFF	TGTGCCAGCAGCTTAGGGGGGCCGGCGGGGAAAGCTTTCTTT
TRBV5-1	TRBD2	TRBJ2-1	CASSPGTRVYNEQFF	TGCGCCAGCAGCCCCGGGACTAGGGTCTACAATGAGCAGTTCTTC
TRBV6-5	NA	TRBJ1-1	CASSTRDPLNTEAFF	TGTGCCAGCAGTACCCGGGACCCCCTAAACACTGAAGCTTTCTTT
TRBV4-1	NA	TRBJ2-1	CASSRQLRQGNEQFF	TGCGCCAGCAGCCGTCAATTAAGGCAGGGCAATGAGCAGTTCTTC
TRBV5-1	NA	TRBJ2-7	CASPVGYF	TGCGCCAGCCCGGTAGGGTACTTC